These 26 T cell receptor beta chains were all obtained from the same sample, sequenced in a study of blood T cell repertoires in COVID-19 (dated by TCRdb to 2020 to 2022). Library creation used the immunoSEQ multiplex PCR assay. TCRdb limited this immuneACCESS table to in-frame rearrangements with V and J called. A share of clones is missing; checked studies link under half to unresolved V genes, and the rest is unexplained. The sample table holds hundreds of thousands of clones, of which around nine tenths were seen once. Of the sample, 0.8% to 1% is held by the ten largest clones. The sequenced material came from peripheral blood. The receptors here all came from a man aged 18 to 30 with COVID-19, enrolled during active disease.

The chain combines TRBV5-1 with TRBJ2-2; perhaps TRBD1 as D (6 bases). Per germline, CDR1 SGHRS and CDR2 YFSETQ. The CDR3 sequence is 16 residues long. Between the trimmed V and J ends, which lost 0 bases and 2 bases, there was a span of 11 bases. The CDR3 spells CASSLVAGDNTGELFF. The CDR3 nucleotides are TGCGCCAGCAGCTTGGTGGCAGGGGATAACACCGGGGAGCTGTTTTTT.

The chain has TRBV11-2 and TRBJ2-1; possibly TRBD1 for D (5 bases). This CDR3 is 13 amino acids long. Germline V CDR1 and CDR2: SGHAT, FQNNGV. V lost 6 bases to trimming and J lost 2 bases, with 8 bases between them. The CDR3 reads CASRRQTYNEQFF. DNA of the CDR3: TGTGCCAGCAGGAGACAGACCTACAATGAGCAGTTCTTC.

The chain combines TRBV28 with TRBJ2-1, with 8 bases aligning to TRBD2. Germline assignment: CDR1 MDHEN and CDR2 SYDVKM. Trimming at V came to 5 bases and at J to 7 bases, leaving 7 bases not matched to a gene. The CDR3 is made up of 14 amino acids. CDR3 in amino acids: CASSLPGGWNEQFF. Here the CDR3 DNA reads TGTGCCAGCAGTCTCCCGGGGGGGTGGAATGAGCAGTTCTTC.

V is TRBV27 and J is TRBJ2-6; no clear D. The germline V and J ends were trimmed by 6 bases and 5 bases, with 26 bases remaining between them. Germline CDR1 is MNHEY and CDR2 is SMNVEV (reference sequence). CDR3 length equals 19 residues. CDR3 amino acids: CASRTTSRGILSRANVLTF. The CDR3, as DNA: TGTGCCAGCAGAACCACGTCTCGCGGCATTCTGTCGAGGGCCAACGTCCTGACTTTC.

The chain joins TRBV24-1 to TRBJ2-1, with D hard to call. The V and J ends lost 6 bases and 5 bases respectively, with 13 bases between them. Per the germline V gene, CDR1 is KGHDR and CDR2 is SFDVKD. CDR3 length equals 14 residues. DNA for the CDR3: TGTGCCACCAGTTCCCTACGCTTGGACAATGAGCAGTTCTTC. Its protein is CATSSLRLDNEQFF.

The chain carries TRBV7-9 and TRBJ1-4, with a tentative D call TRBD1 (5 bases). The length of the CDR3 is 15 residues. Trimming took 0 bases from V and 5 from J, leaving 10 bases between them. CDR1 SEHNR and CDR2 FQNEAQ come from the germline V gene (reference sequence). The chain's CDR3 is CASSLAGNRNEKLFF. CDR3 DNA sequence: TGTGCCAGCAGCTTAGCGGGGAACAGGAATGAAAAACTGTTTTTT.

This clone has just a few counts. The junction departs from germline at one end; a sequencing error may be responsible. This chain links TRBV5-5 with TRBJ1-5; 8 bases match TRBD1. CDR3 length: 16 amino acids. From germline, CDR1 is SGHKS and CDR2 YYEKEE (reference sequence). The CDR3 is CASSSRTGYSDQPQHF. The CDR3, as DNA: TGTGCCAGCAGCTCAAGGACAGGGTATAGCGATCAGCCCCAGCATTTT. Drawing the rest from reference TRBV5-5 and TRBJ1-5, the complete variable domain is DAGVTQSPTHLIKTRGQQVTLRCSPISGHKSVSWYQQVLGQGPQFIFQYYEKEERGRGNFPDRFSARQFPNYSSELNVNALLLGDSALYLCASSSRTGYSDQPQHFGDGTRLSIL.

The gene calls are TRBV19 and TRBJ1-6; D gene ambiguous. V dropped 5 bases and J dropped 5 bases, with 10 bases sitting between them. This CDR3 has 14 amino acids. CDR1 and CDR2 from the germline V gene are LNHDA and SQIVND (reference sequence). The CDR3 DNA follows: TGTGCCAGTAGTCCCGGGGAAAATAATTCACCCCTCCACTTT. Its translation is CASSPGENNSPLHF. Supplemented by reference TRBV19 and TRBJ1-6, the full variable domain reads DGGITQSPKYLFRKEGQNVTLSCEQNLNHDAMYWYRQDPGQGLRLIYYSQIVNDFQKGDIAEGYSVSREKKESFPLTVTSAQKNPTAFYLCASSPGENNSPLHFGNGTRLTVT.

Only a few counts were recorded for this clone. The chain links TRBV28 to TRBJ2-7; 8 nucleotides line up with TRBD2. J was trimmed by 2 bases and V by 5 bases; bases with no gene match: 11. Germline V gives CDR1 MDHEN, CDR2 SYDVKM. This CDR3 has 16 residues. CDR3 sequence (DNA): TGTGCCAGCAGTCCCTCAGTTCTGGGACTAGCCTACGAGCAGTACTTC. Protein: CASSPSVLGLAYEQYF.

The chain has TRBV11-3 and TRBJ2-3; D gene ambiguous. This CDR3 spans 14 amino acids. V gave up 0 bases and J gave up 2 bases, with 6 bases separating them. Per the germline V gene, CDR1 is SGHNT and CDR2 is YENEEA. DNA of the CDR3: TGTGCCAGCAGCTTAGACCCGGTCACAGATACGCAGTATTTT. Protein sequence: CASSLDPVTDTQYF.

V is TRBV7-9 and J is TRBJ2-2; 8 bases map to TRBD1. J gave up 4 bases and V 6 bases, and 13 bases lay outside the gene matches. Germline loops: CDR1 SEHNR, CDR2 FQNEAQ (reference sequence). CDR3 size: 17 residues. The CDR3 protein is CASSRPRQGITTGELFF. The CDR3 DNA reads as TGTGCCAGCAGTCGACCTCGACAGGGGATTACCACCGGGGAGCTGTTTTTT.

V and J are TRBV5-5 and TRBJ1-2; 7 nucleotides line up with TRBD1. Trimming removed 0 bases from V and 11 bases from J; junction bases left unmatched: 13. Looked up from germline, CDR1 is SGHKS and CDR2 is YYEKEE (reference sequence). The CDR3 contains 15 residues. The CDR3 is CASSLESRQGVRYTF. The DNA for the CDR3 is TGTGCCAGCAGCTTGGAGTCGAGACAGGGAGTAAGGTACACCTTC.

The chain employs TRBV7-9 and TRBJ1-6; no clear D. The CDR3 length is 16 residues. CDR1 and CDR2 from the germline V gene are SEHNR and FQNEAQ (reference sequence). V was pared by 1 base and J by 6 bases, with 13 bases between. The CDR3 loop reads CASSLEEGSGNSPLHF. For the CDR3, the DNA is TGTGCCAGCAGCTTAGAGGAGGGATCGGGTAATTCACCCCTCCACTTT.

The chain recombines TRBV2 with TRBJ1-5, with D possibly TRBD1 on 6 matching bases. Germline CDR1 is SNHLY and CDR2 is FYNNEI. Trimming left V 3 bases short and J 4 bases short, with 13 bases between. This CDR3 is 15 amino acids long. CDR3 in DNA: TGTGCCAGCAGTGACGACCTAACAGGGAATCAGCCCCAGCATTTT. Its translation: CASSDDLTGNQPQHF.

The genes are TRBV5-1 and TRBJ2-1; weak D call: TRBD2 (5 bases). Germline V gives CDR1 SGHRS, CDR2 YFSETQ. The CDR3 sequence is 14 residues long. V shed 2 bases and J shed 0 bases, with 6 bases lying between them. CDR3 bases: TGCGCCAGCAGCTTCGAGGGCTCCTACAATGAGCAGTTCTTC. Its translation: CASSFEGSYNEQFF. Combining the CDR3 with reference TRBV5-1 and TRBJ2-1 gives the whole variable domain KAGVTQTPRYLIKTRGQQVTLSCSPISGHRSVSWYQQTPGQGLQFLFEYFSETQRNKGNFPGRFSGRQFSNSRSEMNVSTLELGDSALYLCASSFEGSYNEQFFGPGTRLTVL.

The chain employs TRBV20-1 and TRBJ2-7; D remains unclear. This CDR3 is 12 amino acids long. Trimming cost V 3 bases and J 6 bases, with 12 bases left between them. Germline CDR1 and CDR2: DFQATT and SNEGSKA (reference sequence). The CDR3 coding sequence is TGCAGTGCTAGTTGGTTACGAGGCGAGCAGTACTTC. Translating it yields CSASWLRGEQYF.

The chain combines TRBV29-1 with TRBJ2-1; TRBD2 might be the D (6 bases). This CDR3 comprises 14 residues. Trimming took 5 bases from V and 8 from J, leaving 19 bases between them. CDR1 and CDR2 (germline): SQVTM, ANQGSEA. DNA of the CDR3: TGCAGCGTTAAGGCCCGGGACTCAATGGATGAGCAGTTCTTC. Translated, it gives CSVKARDSMDEQFF.

V usage is TRBV11-2 and J usage is TRBJ2-2, with D hard to call. CDR1 is SGHAT and CDR2 is FQNNGV in the germline V gene. With 2 bases removed from V and 4 bases from J, the gap between germline ends came to 14 bases. This CDR3 is 16 amino acids long. The CDR3 coding sequence is TGTGCCAGCAGCTTAAGAGACTCGCTCCTCACCGGGGAGCTGTTTTTT. As protein: CASSLRDSLLTGELFF.

The chain joins TRBV18 to TRBJ2-1; 9 bases match TRBD2. Trimming removed 4 bases from V and 8 bases from J; junction bases left unmatched: 15. This CDR3 comprises 17 residues. Germline V CDR1 and CDR2: KGHSH, LQKENI. This CDR3 reads CASSLTMGREGLDEQFF. For the CDR3, the DNA is TGTGCCAGCTCACTCACAATGGGGCGGGAGGGCCTTGATGAGCAGTTCTTC. The variable domain in full, completed from reference TRBV18 and TRBJ2-1, reads NAGVMQNPRHLVRRRGQEARLRCSPMKGHSHVYWYRQLPEEGLKFMVYLQKENIIDESGMPKERFSAEFPKEGPSILRIQQVVRGDSAAYFCASSLTMGREGLDEQFFGPGTRLTVL.

The chain is built from TRBV7-9 and TRBJ2-1, with a tentative D call TRBD1 (6 bases). Germline CDR1 SEHNR, CDR2 FQNEAQ (reference sequence). This CDR3 spans 15 amino acids. Trimming removed 1 base from V and 8 bases from J, with 15 bases in between. CDR3 protein: CASSLVVRGSDEQFF. DNA of the CDR3: TGTGCCAGCAGCTTAGTTGTCAGGGGTAGCGATGAGCAGTTCTTC.

The chain joins TRBV7-6 to TRBJ2-1; the match to TRBD1 covers 8 bases. Germline V gives CDR1 SGHVS, CDR2 FNYEAQ. V gave up 3 bases and J gave up 7 bases; unmatched junction bases: 8. This CDR3 is 15 amino acids long. Written as DNA, the CDR3 is TGTGCCAGCAGCTTCCGGCAGGGGGCGGATAATGAGCAGTTCTTC. Translation gives CASSFRQGADNEQFF.

The chain couples TRBV19 to TRBJ2-3; 14 bases fit TRBD2. The V gene's germline CDR1 is LNHDA and CDR2 SQIVND (reference sequence). CDR3 length equals 17 residues. V dropped 6 bases and J dropped 11; count of bases not matched to a gene: 16. The CDR3 bases are TGTGCCAGTAGCCCCGGCGGACTAGCGGGGGGACCGGGGGGGCAGTATTTT. Translated, it gives CASSPGGLAGGPGGQYF.

The rearrangement joins TRBV4-1 to TRBJ2-7, with TRBD2 identical over 9 bases. The CDR3 covers 15 residues. Germline CDR1 reads MGHRA; CDR2 reads YSYEKL. The trim removed 3 bases at V and 7 bases at J, leaving 10 bases unmatched. The CDR3 DNA sequence: TGCGCCAGCAGCCAGGCTAGCGGGGCACTGCGGGAGCAGTACTTC. Residues: CASSQASGALREQYF.

This rearrangement joins TRBV27 to TRBJ2-1; TRBD2 agrees at 8 bases. V dropped 7 bases and J dropped 6; count of bases not matched to a gene: 8. The CDR3 runs 14 residues. Germline CDR1 MNHEY, CDR2 SMNVEV (reference sequence). CDR3 region: CASMRPGLGNEQFF. The DNA for the CDR3 is TGTGCCAGCATGCGCCCGGGACTAGGCAATGAGCAGTTCTTC.

This clone was observed once. This sequence joins TRBV14 and TRBJ1-2, with 7 nucleotides matching TRBD1. Germline CDR1 SGHDN, CDR2 FVKESK. V lost 4 bases, J lost 3 bases, and 11 bases stayed unmatched. This CDR3 comprises 16 residues. This CDR3 reads CASSPRSRQGDYGYTF. As DNA, the CDR3 is TGTGCCAGCAGCCCGAGATCCCGACAGGGCGACTATGGCTACACCTTC.

This chain uses TRBV3-1 (or the pseudogene TRBV3-2) with TRBJ2-6; D not certain. With 7 bases removed from V and 0 bases from J, the gap between germline ends came to 7 bases. CDR1 is LGHDT and CDR2 is YNNKEL in the germline V gene (reference sequence). CDR3 length: 14 amino acids. The CDR3 nucleotides are TGTGCCAGCAATACAGCCTCTGGGGCCAACGTCCTGACTTTC. Translated, it gives CASNTASGANVLTF.